This T cell receptor beta chain stems from a study of cytomegalovirus exposure and HLA in healthy donors. V dropped 4 bases and J dropped 2; count of bases not matched to a gene: 12. Germline-derived CDR1 and CDR2 are SEHNR and FQNEAQ (reference sequence). This CDR3 has 19 residues. This PCR relied on a set of 60 Vbeta primers and 13 Jbeta primers. Profiled with immunoSEQ multiplex PCR; TCRdb holds only in-frame clones, not every one. The top ten clones hold 1.6% of a sample with some 130,000 clones, approximately 68% of them seen once. The TCR originated in a man under 40 in good health and CMV-seropositive. The rearrangement uses TRBV7-9 and TRBJ2-3; 13 positions match TRBD2. Sample: PBMCs. The CDR3 region has the DNA TGTGCCAGCAGCTCATTACTAGCGGGAGGGGAAGTGCACACAGATACGCAGTATTTT. It specifies CASSSLLAGGEVHTDTQYF.